This TCR beta chain was retrieved from a study of blood T cell repertoires in COVID-19. Study at large: Sources were T cells, B-cell-depleted T cells, or PBMCs; the material itself was cDNA or gDNA.

Here immunoSEQ multiplex PCR was the method, and the copy in TCRdb shows in-frame clones only, minus some. The sample comprises 200,000 to 300,000 clones, approximately 86% of which are singletons, and roughly 5% rests with the top ten. This clone was seen only once. This receptor was identified in a woman between 55 and 75 years old with COVID-19, enrolled during active disease. Sequences were obtained from peripheral blood.

The CDR3 is CASSLATWGRGSQETQYF. In nucleotides, the CDR3 is TGTGCCAGCAGTTTAGCGACTTGGGGCAGGGGCTCCCAAGAGACCCAGTACTTC. This sequence joins TRBV28 and TRBJ2-5; weak D call: TRBD1 (6 bases). The V end was cut by 2 bases, the J end by 1 base, with 20 bases between. This CDR3 has 18 residues. Germline assignment: CDR1 MDHEN and CDR2 SYDVKM.